A selection of T cell receptor beta chains follows, all from one sample in a study of blood T cell repertoires in COVID-19. TCRdb's copy holds only in-frame clones and misses some; the assay was immunoSEQ multiplex PCR. The sample holds roughly 210,000 clones, roughly 91% seen once. The sequenced sample consisted of PBMCs or T cells enriched from blood (not recorded which). Source of these receptors: a man aged 30 to 45 in a cohort exposed to, infected with or recovered from COVID-19 (not recorded which). Each CDR3 is given with its conserved first and last residue. Each record gives: J gene, CDR3 length, V gene, clone size, D gene, CDR3 DNA, CDR3 protein. A D gene is named only where the DNA matches it firmly. A row's size may be missing; if present it is once, few, many or a size class.

TRBJ1-2 15 TRBV9 - TRBD1 TGTGCCAGCAGCGTAGTACGGCCAGGGGGCAATGGCTACACCTTC CASSVVRPGGNGYTF
TRBJ1-5 17 TRBV7-8 - TRBD1 TGTGCCAGCAGCTTGGGGACAGGGGGAATTCGGAATCAGCCCCAGCATTTT CASSLGTGGIRNQPQHF
TRBJ1-2 12 TRBV21-1 - - TGTGCCAGCAGCAGTACAACAGGTAGCTACACCTTC CASSSTTGSYTF
TRBJ2-1 15 TRBV27 once TRBD2 TGTGCCAGCAGTTTATCAAGACTAGCGTCCAATGAGCAGTTCTTC CASSLSRLASNEQFF
TRBJ2-7 19 TRBV6-1 - TRBD2 TGTGCCAGCAGTGAAAAGGCTAGCGGGAGGCTACTCCTTTCCTACGAGCAGTACTTC CASSEKASGRLLLSYEQYF
TRBJ2-7 15 TRBV5-6 - TRBD1 TGTGCCAGCAGCTTGGATGGACAGGGGAGTTACGAGCAGTACTTC CASSLDGQGSYEQYF
TRBJ1-1 15 TRBV7-3 - - TGTGCCAGCAGCTGCAACGGGGGTATGAACACTGAAGCTTTCTTT CASSCNGGMNTEAFF
TRBJ2-7 14 TRBV11-2 few - TGTGCCAGCAGCATCAGACAGGTCGCCTACGAGCAGTACTTC CASSIRQVAYEQYF
TRBJ1-2 13 TRBV9 - - TGTGCCAGCAGCGTAGGACAGTCCTATGGCTACACCTTC CASSVGQSYGYTF
TRBJ1-4 15 TRBV28 - - TGTGCCAGCAGTTACTCGGGGAGGAGTAATGAAAAACTGTTTTTT CASSYSGRSNEKLFF
TRBJ1-1 15 TRBV10-3 - TRBD1 TGTGCCATCAGTGATGACAGGGGAAGAGGCGATGAAGCTTTCTTT CAISDDRGRGDEAFF
TRBJ2-7 15 TRBV7-2 - - TGTGCCAGCAGCGGACGCGGGACAGCCATATACGAGCAGTACTTC CASSGRGTAIYEQYF
TRBJ1-1 13 TRBV10-1 - - TGCGCCAGCAGGACAGCGTTGGACACTGAAGCTTTCTTT CASRTALDTEAFF
TRBJ1-4 14 TRBV7-2 - TRBD1 TGTGCCAGCAGCCCCCGGACAGGAACCGAAAAACTGTTTTTT CASSPRTGTEKLFF
TRBJ2-7 16 TRBV9 - - TGTGCCAGCAGCGTAGGCCGCAGCGGAAGCTCCTACGAGCAGTACTTC CASSVGRSGSSYEQYF
TRBJ2-4 15 TRBV19 - TRBD1 TGTGCCAGTAGCGCAGACAGGGTTGGGAAAAACATTCAGTACTTC CASSADRVGKNIQYF
TRBJ1-4 14 TRBV5-1 few - TGCGCCAGCAGCCCACAGGGTGAAGTAGGAAAACTGTTTTTT CASSPQGEVGKLFF
TRBJ1-1 16 TRBV27 once TRBD1 TGTGCCAGCAGTTATATTTGGGACAGGGGGCGGCCTGAAGCTTTCTTT CASSYIWDRGRPEAFF
TRBJ2-3 12 TRBV2 - - TGTGCCAGCACTTTCAACCGGGAACAGGGATTTTTT CASTFNREQGFF
TRBJ2-7 14 TRBV28 - TRBD2 TGTGCCACCCAGAGGACTAGCGCAACCTACGAGCAGTACTTC CATQRTSATYEQYF
TRBJ2-2 17 TRBV5-1 - - TGCGCCAGCAGCTTGGACAGCCATAAGGCGAACACCGGGGAGCTGTTTTTT CASSLDSHKANTGELFF
TRBJ2-2 17 TRBV6-2/TRBV6-3 - - TGTGCCAGCAGTTACGTAGCGGCAGGTATAAACACCGGGGAGCTGTTTTTT CASSYVAAGINTGELFF
TRBJ2-3 18 TRBV7-9 - TRBD1 TGTGCCAGCAGCTTGCACCCTCGGGACAGGGGGTCGAAAGATACGCAGTATTTT CASSLHPRDRGSKDTQYF
TRBJ2-2 12 TRBV6-5 - - TGTGCCAGCAGTTACCCGGGCGGGGAGCTGTTTTTT CASSYPGGELFF
TRBJ1-2 16 TRBV15 - - TGTGCCACCAGCAGCTCCAAGGGACGACTAGGCTATGGCTACACCTTC CATSSSKGRLGYGYTF
TRBJ2-1 19 TRBV9 - TRBD2 TGTGCCAGCGGGGACCCCCGGACTAGCGGGAGTGCTAAGTGGGGTGAGCAGTTCTTC CASGDPRTSGSAKWGEQFF
TRBJ2-7 15 TRBV19 - TRBD1 TGTGCCAGTAGTATGGTGGGACAGGGAGCCTACGAGCAGTACTTC CASSMVGQGAYEQYF
TRBJ2-3 16 TRBV24-1 - - TGTGCCACCAGTGACAAGGCCACAGGGTCCACAGATACGCAGTATTTT CATSDKATGSTDTQYF
TRBJ2-6 19 TRBV28 - TRBD2 TGTGCCAGCAGCGGACTCCTAGGCGGGAGGGCAATTGGGGCCAACGTCCTGACTTTC CASSGLLGGRAIGANVLTF
TRBJ2-7 14 TRBV14 - TRBD2 TGTGCCAGCAGCCAGGCAGCGGGGACCTACGAGCAGTACTTC CASSQAAGTYEQYF
TRBJ2-1 14 TRBV27 - TRBD1 TGTGCCAGCAGTCCGGGACAGGAAGATAATGAGCAGTTCTTC CASSPGQEDNEQFF
TRBJ1-2 15 TRBV19 - TRBD1 TGTGCCAGTAGTAATACCGGGACAGGGACTTTCGGCTACACCTTC CASSNTGTGTFGYTF
TRBJ2-1 14 TRBV5-1 - - TGCGCCAGCAGCTTAGAAATAAGCCTAAATGAGCAGTTCTTC CASSLEISLNEQFF
TRBJ1-5 15 TRBV9 - TRBD1 TGTGCCAGCAGCGCCGGTGCAGGGGGGAATCAGCCCCAGCATTTT CASSAGAGGNQPQHF
TRBJ2-1 20 TRBV23-1 - TRBD2 TGCGCCAGCAGTCACCTGACCGGGACTAGCGGGAGGGCCAGCTACAATGAGCAGTTCTTC CASSHLTGTSGRASYNEQFF
TRBJ1-1 15 TRBV28 - - TGTGCCAGCAGTTTCAGGGGAGGGGTCGGCACTGAAGCTTTCTTT CASSFRGGVGTEAFF
TRBJ1-1 14 TRBV6-5 - TRBD1 TGTGCCAGCAGTTCGCAGGGGGCGAACACTGAAGCTTTCTTT CASSSQGANTEAFF
TRBJ1-2 15 TRBV6-2/TRBV6-3 few TRBD1 TGTGCCAGCAGTTCGGACAGGTTGGGTAACTATGGCTACACCTTC CASSSDRLGNYGYTF
TRBJ1-4 16 TRBV28 once - TGTGCCAGCAGTCCCCTGGTCGGGGGGCTGAGTGAAAAACTGTTTTTT CASSPLVGGLSEKLFF
TRBJ1-2 16 TRBV4-3 - TRBD1 TGCGCCAGCAGCCAGGATGGACAGGGGAGCGTCTATGGCTACACCTTC CASSQDGQGSVYGYTF
TRBJ1-5 15 TRBV6-5 - TRBD1 TGTGCCAGCAGCCTGACAGGGAGTTCGATTCAGCCCCAGCATTTT CASSLTGSSIQPQHF
TRBJ2-7 13 TRBV27 - - TGTGCCAGCAGTTTAACTAGCAGTCACGAGCAGTACTTC CASSLTSSHEQYF
TRBJ2-7 14 TRBV18 - TRBD2 TGTGCCAGCTCACCGACTAGCGGGGGACGCGAGCAGTACTTC CASSPTSGGREQYF
TRBJ2-3 14 TRBV7-3 - TRBD1 TGTGCCAGCAGCTTATCGGACAGGGTGGATACGCAGTATTTT CASSLSDRVDTQYF
TRBJ1-4 16 TRBV28 - - TGTGCCAGCAGTTTAAAAGGGAGCTCAACTAATGAAAAACTGTTTTTT CASSLKGSSTNEKLFF
TRBJ2-3 18 TRBV19 - TRBD1 TGTGCCAGTAGTAGCCCCGGGACAGGGGGTAATCTTGCAGATACGCAGTATTTT CASSSPGTGGNLADTQYF
TRBJ1-4 18 TRBV15 - TRBD1 TGTGCCACCAGCAGTCCCGGGACAGGGGGAGCAACTAATGAAAAACTGTTTTTT CATSSPGTGGATNEKLFF
TRBJ2-4 19 TRBV28 - - TGTGCCAGCAGTTTATCACCCGTGGGGCTGCTATTAGCCAAAAACATTCAGTACTTC CASSLSPVGLLLAKNIQYF
TRBJ1-6 14 TRBV9 - - TGTGCCAGCAACTCGGCAGGGGTAAATTCACCCCTCCACTTT CASNSAGVNSPLHF
TRBJ2-7 15 TRBV28 - TRBD1 TGTGCCAGCAGTCATATCGGGACAGGGGCCTACGAGCAGTACTTC CASSHIGTGAYEQYF
TRBJ1-5 18 TRBV25-1 - TRBD1 TGTGCCAGCAGTGAACTCCGGACAGGGAGATATAGCAATCAGCCCCAGCATTTT CASSELRTGRYSNQPQHF